A selection of T cell receptor beta chains follows, all from one sample in a study of blood T cell repertoires in COVID-19. Produced via immunoSEQ multiplex PCR; TCRdb's table is partial and in-frame only. This table holds some 150,000 clones, over 75% found once. Material for sequencing was PBMCs or T cells enriched from blood (not recorded which). Source of these receptors: a woman between 25 and 40 years old with acute COVID-19. Both conserved end residues are part of each CDR3. The order of the fields is J gene, V gene, clone size, D gene, CDR3 protein, CDR3 DNA. D genes are given only for firm matches. Some rows have no size entry. The others give once, few or many, or a class for an expanded clone.

TRBJ2-3,TRBV7-9,once,.,CATADTQYF,TGTGCCACCGCGGATACGCAGTATTTT
TRBJ1-1,TRBV19,.,.,CASTQPGRGPEAFF,TGTGCCAGTACCCAGCCTGGGAGGGGCCCTGAAGCTTTCTTT
TRBJ2-3,TRBV18,.,TRBD2,CASSPYTSGGTDTQYF,TGTGCCAGCTCACCATATACTAGCGGGGGCACAGATACGCAGTATTTT
TRBJ2-1,TRBV5-1,.,TRBD2,CASSSTSGSVNEQFF,TGCGCCAGCAGCTCCACTAGCGGGAGCGTTAATGAGCAGTTCTTC
TRBJ2-5,TRBV28,once,.,CASSFSVEEKAYPAGQETQYF,TGTGCCAGCAGTTTTAGCGTGGAGGAAAAAGCGTACCCTGCGGGGCAAGAGACCCAGTACTTC
TRBJ1-1,TRBV28,.,.,CASSLTDGREAFF,TGTGCCAGCAGTTTGACAGACGGGAGAGAAGCTTTCTTT
TRBJ1-2,TRBV14,.,.,CASSQDFGAGYTF,TGTGCCAGCAGCCAAGATTTTGGGGCTGGCTACACCTTC
TRBJ1-4,TRBV3-1/TRBV3-2,.,.,CASSQLGLPYGEKLFF,TGTGCCAGCAGCCAACTGGGACTACCCTATGGTGAAAAACTGTTTTTT
TRBJ1-3,TRBV11-2,.,.,CASSATGSGNTIYF,TGTGCCAGCAGCGCTACAGGGTCTGGAAACACCATATATTTT
TRBJ1-2,TRBV24-1,.,TRBD1,CATSDHRGWNYGYTF,TGTGCCACCAGTGATCACAGGGGGTGGAACTATGGCTACACCTTC
TRBJ1-1,TRBV5-1,.,.,CASSLRGEWNTEAFF,TGCGCCAGCAGCTTGCGCGGGGAGTGGAACACTGAAGCTTTCTTT
TRBJ1-5,TRBV28,.,.,CASSLLTGQFNQPQHF,TGTGCCAGCAGTTTATTAACAGGGCAATTCAATCAGCCCCAGCATTTT
TRBJ1-1,TRBV20-1,.,.,CSASTGTMNTEAFF,TGCAGTGCTAGTACCGGGACAATGAACACTGAAGCTTTCTTT
TRBJ2-3,TRBV18,.,.,CASSLPGTDTQYF,TGTGCCAGCTCCCTCCCCGGCACAGATACGCAGTATTTT
TRBJ2-5,TRBV6-2/TRBV6-3,few,.,CASSQTTQETQYF,TGTGCCAGCAGTCAGACTACACAAGAGACCCAGTACTTC
TRBJ2-2,TRBV3-1/TRBV3-2,.,.,CASSLGGEAGELFF,TGTGCCAGCAGCCTAGGGGGTGAGGCCGGGGAGCTGTTTTTT
TRBJ1-5,TRBV9,.,.,CASSRGDGGNQPQHF,TGTGCCAGCAGCCGGGGAGACGGAGGCAATCAGCCCCAGCATTTT